The 9 T cell receptor beta chains listed next were all sequenced from one sample in a study of T-cell memory formation after mild COVID-19. TCRdb recomputed calls from the 5' RACE reads with MiXCR, one row per CDR3 protein. The sample consists of 35,000 to 45,000 distinct CDR3 sequences, more than 7% of them appearing once. Sequencing was done on a sample of PBMCs or a T cell subset sorted from them (not recorded which). These receptor sequences come from a man between 18 and 29 years old who had mild COVID-19 (a few samples of this study predate the infection). Cell type and time point are not known.

V gene TRBV11-3 combines with J gene TRBJ2-1; 9 bases match TRBD1. Germline lookup yields CDR1 SGHNT and CDR2 YENEEA. The V gene end was trimmed by 8 bases and the J gene end by 12 bases; junction bases not matched to a gene: 11. The length of the CDR3 is 13 residues. The CDR3 loop reads CASSQGAQLSQFF. As DNA, the CDR3 is TGTGCCAGCTCACAGGGGGCCCAGTTATCGCAGTTCTTC.

The rearrangement joins TRBV20-1 to TRBJ2-2; TRBD1 agrees at 8 bases. V shed 4 bases, J shed 1 base, and the junction held 11 bases outside the gene matches. CDR1 and CDR2 (germline): DFQATT, SNEGSKA (reference sequence). This CDR3 spans 17 amino acids. The DNA for the CDR3 is TGCAGTGCTACAGGCCCCAGGGGGCAAGGGAACACCGGGGAGCTGTTTTTT. Its translation is CSATGPRGQGNTGELFF.

For this clonotype: A much more abundant neighbour one base away suggests this may be a read error. This chain joins TRBV5-1 and TRBJ2-1; 7 nucleotides line up with TRBD2. The CDR3 has 15 amino acids. Germline loops: CDR1 SGHRS, CDR2 YFSETQ. CDR3 residues: CASSLVPGLRSEKFF. Written as DNA, the CDR3 is TGCGCCAGCAGCTTGGTCCCGGGACTAAGGAGTGAGAAGTTCTTC.

This clonotype appeared many times. The rearrangement joins TRBV4-2 to TRBJ2-7, with a possible D match to TRBD1 (6 bases). The CDR3 is 16 amino acids. Germline V CDR1 and CDR2: LGHNA, YNFKEQ. Trimming pared 4 bases from V and 0 bases from J, leaving 16 bases between. In DNA form, the CDR3 reads TGTGCCAGCAGCCGCCTGGACAGCCCTAGCTCCTACGAGCAGTACTTC. This sequence encodes CASSRLDSPSSYEQYF.

This clonotype showed up just a few times. V usage is TRBV20-1 and J usage is TRBJ1-6; D call uncertain. Trimming removed 0 bases from V and 0 bases from J, with 9 bases in between. Germline V gene sequence: CDR1 DFQATT, CDR2 SNEGSKA (reference sequence). CDR3 size: 16 residues. The CDR3 here is CSARDPTSSYNSPLHF. The CDR3 DNA follows: TGCAGTGCTAGAGACCCGACTTCCTCCTATAATTCACCCCTCCACTTT.

The gene calls are TRBV5-1 and TRBJ2-2; weak D call: TRBD1 (6 bases). Per the germline V gene, CDR1 is SGHRS and CDR2 is YFSETQ. The CDR3 runs 15 residues. V was clipped by 0 bases and J by 5 bases, with 11 bases between them. CDR3: CASSLVARGTGELFF. CDR3 coding DNA: TGCGCCAGCAGCTTGGTTGCCAGGGGTACCGGGGAGCTGTTTTTT.

This clonotype has a handful of counts. V gene TRBV6-2 or TRBV6-3 combines with J gene TRBJ2-7; D might be TRBD1 (6 bases). The CDR3 length is 17 residues. V was shortened by 6 bases and J by 0 bases, with 21 bases between the two germline ends. The germline V gene encodes CDR1 MNHEY and CDR2 SVGEGT. CDR3 loop: CASSPDRILSISYEQYF. The CDR3 region has the DNA TGTGCCAGCAGCCCCGACAGGATACTCTCTATCTCCTACGAGCAGTACTTC.

V and J are TRBV18 and TRBJ1-2; the D gene is possibly TRBD1 (5 bases). CDR3 length equals 14 residues. Germline lookup yields CDR1 KGHSH and CDR2 LQKENI. V lost 4 bases and J lost 4, with 13 bases in between. The CDR3 coding sequence is TGTGCCAGCTCACGGGACGGAGGGAGCTATGGCTACACCTTC. This encodes CASSRDGGSYGYTF.

This sequence joins TRBV5-4 and TRBJ1-1; 7 bases line up with TRBD1. This CDR3 contains 12 residues. Germline CDR1 SGHNT, CDR2 YYREEE (reference sequence). V lost 3 bases, J lost 7 bases, and 3 bases stayed unmatched. The CDR3 sequence: CASSSGQREAFF. The CDR3 coding sequence is TGTGCCAGCAGCTCGGGACAGCGTGAAGCTTTCTTT.